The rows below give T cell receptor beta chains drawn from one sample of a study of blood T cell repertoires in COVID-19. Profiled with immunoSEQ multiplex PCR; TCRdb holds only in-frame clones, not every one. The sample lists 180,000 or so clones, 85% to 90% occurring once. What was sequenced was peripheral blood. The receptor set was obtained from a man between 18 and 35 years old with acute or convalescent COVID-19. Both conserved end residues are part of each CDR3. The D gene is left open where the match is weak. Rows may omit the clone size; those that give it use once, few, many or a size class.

CDR3aa: CASSSPVEGETQYF; CDR3nt: TGTGCCAGCAGCTCCCCAGTCGAGGGCGAGACCCAGTACTTC; v_gene: TRBV7-7; j_gene: TRBJ2-5; abundance: NA; len: 14; d_gene: NA
CDR3aa: CARSATNEKLFF; CDR3nt: TGCGCCAGGTCGGCAACTAATGAAAAACTGTTTTTT; v_gene: TRBV5-1; j_gene: TRBJ1-4; abundance: NA; len: 12; d_gene: NA
CDR3aa: CASSLSQNTEAFF; CDR3nt: TGCGCCAGCAGCTTAAGCCAAAACACTGAAGCTTTCTTT; v_gene: TRBV5-1; j_gene: TRBJ1-1; abundance: NA; len: 13; d_gene: NA
CDR3aa: CASKDTGGAQYF; CDR3nt: TGTGCCAGCAAGGATACAGGGGGCGCGCAGTACTTC; v_gene: TRBV3-1/TRBV3-2; j_gene: TRBJ2-7; abundance: NA; len: 12; d_gene: TRBD1
CDR3aa: CASSFTGGRTLYEQYF; CDR3nt: TGTGCCAGCAGCTTTACAGGGGGTAGAACTCTTTACGAGCAGTACTTC; v_gene: TRBV7-9; j_gene: TRBJ2-7; abundance: NA; len: 16; d_gene: TRBD1
CDR3aa: CASSEYSRGTEAFF; CDR3nt: TGTGCCAGCTCAGAATATAGCAGGGGCACTGAAGCTTTCTTT; v_gene: TRBV18; j_gene: TRBJ1-1; abundance: NA; len: 14; d_gene: NA
CDR3aa: CASSLRGDGYTF; CDR3nt: TGTGCCAGCAGTCTCAGGGGTGATGGCTACACCTTC; v_gene: TRBV27; j_gene: TRBJ1-2; abundance: NA; len: 12; d_gene: NA
CDR3aa: CASSQVEGEDYGYTF; CDR3nt: TGCGCCAGCAGCCAAGTCGAGGGGGAAGACTATGGCTACACCTTC; v_gene: TRBV4-1; j_gene: TRBJ1-2; abundance: once; len: 15; d_gene: NA
CDR3aa: CASPVQGDNSPLHF; CDR3nt: TGTGCCAGCCCCGTACAGGGGGATAATTCACCCCTCCACTTT; v_gene: TRBV6-4; j_gene: TRBJ1-6; abundance: NA; len: 14; d_gene: TRBD1
CDR3aa: CASSQEGGAVTEAFF; CDR3nt: TGTGCCAGCAGCCAAGAGGGGGGGGCGGTTACTGAAGCTTTCTTT; v_gene: TRBV3-1/TRBV3-2; j_gene: TRBJ1-1; abundance: NA; len: 15; d_gene: NA
CDR3aa: CASSEAPEGRADEQYF; CDR3nt: TGTGCCAGCAGTGAAGCGCCGGAGGGCAGGGCAGACGAGCAGTACTTC; v_gene: TRBV6-1; j_gene: TRBJ2-7; abundance: NA; len: 16; d_gene: NA
CDR3aa: CASSQDRGDDGYTF; CDR3nt: TGCGCCAGCAGCCAAGATCGAGGAGACGATGGCTACACCTTC; v_gene: TRBV4-1; j_gene: TRBJ1-2; abundance: NA; len: 14; d_gene: NA
CDR3aa: CASSAGGQGDEQYF; CDR3nt: TGCGCCAGCAGCGCCGGTGGACAGGGGGACGAGCAGTACTTC; v_gene: TRBV5-1; j_gene: TRBJ2-7; abundance: NA; len: 14; d_gene: TRBD1
CDR3aa: CASSLGVGGTIGYTF; CDR3nt: TGTGCCAGCAGCTTAGGGGTAGGGGGCACGATCGGCTACACCTTC; v_gene: TRBV7-9; j_gene: TRBJ1-2; abundance: NA; len: 15; d_gene: TRBD1
CDR3aa: CAWSRAKDRAFGYGYTF; CDR3nt: TGTGCCTGGAGTAGGGCAAAGGACAGGGCCTTCGGGTATGGCTACACCTTC; v_gene: TRBV30; j_gene: TRBJ1-2; abundance: once; len: 17; d_gene: TRBD1
CDR3aa: CASSLGGGNEQFF; CDR3nt: TGTGCCAGTAGTCTGGGGGGGGGCAATGAGCAGTTCTTC; v_gene: TRBV19; j_gene: TRBJ2-1; abundance: NA; len: 13; d_gene: TRBD2